Listed here are 2 T cell receptor beta chains from one sample, sequenced in a study of T-cell memory formation after mild COVID-19. MiXCR was run by TCRdb on the 5' RACE reads, yielding one entry per CDR3 protein. The sample carries some 440,000 distinct CDR3 sequences, approximately 23% recorded once. Sequences were obtained from PBMCs or a T cell subset sorted from them (not recorded which). The receptors here all came from an adult woman who had mild COVID-19 (a few samples of this study predate the infection). Cell type and time point are not known.

This chain connects TRBV11-3 to TRBJ2-1, with no clear D. V dropped 4 bases and J dropped 7 bases, with 14 bases sitting between them. CDR3 size: 14 residues. Germline assignment: CDR1 SGHNT and CDR2 YENEEA. CDR3 DNA sequence: TGTGCCAGCAGCTCCTCGACCGCCGGGAATGAGCAGTTCTTC. It specifies CASSSSTAGNEQFF. Combining the CDR3 with reference TRBV11-3 and TRBJ2-1 gives the whole variable domain EAGVVQSPRYKIIEKKQPVAFWCNPISGHNTLYWYLQNLGQGPELLIRYENEEAVDDSQLPKDRFSAERLKGVDSTLKIQPAELGDSAVYLCASSSSTAGNEQFFGPGTRLTVL.

This clonotype appeared a few times. The V and J genes are TRBV12-3 or TRBV12-4 and TRBJ2-1, with a tentative D call TRBD2 (7 bases). The length of the CDR3 is 15 residues. The V end was cut by 2 bases, the J end by 8 bases, with 16 bases between. Here the CDR3 DNA reads TGTGCCAGCAGTTTAAGGAGGGGGGGCTCGGATGAGCAGTTCTTC. Its translation: CASSLRRGGSDEQFF.